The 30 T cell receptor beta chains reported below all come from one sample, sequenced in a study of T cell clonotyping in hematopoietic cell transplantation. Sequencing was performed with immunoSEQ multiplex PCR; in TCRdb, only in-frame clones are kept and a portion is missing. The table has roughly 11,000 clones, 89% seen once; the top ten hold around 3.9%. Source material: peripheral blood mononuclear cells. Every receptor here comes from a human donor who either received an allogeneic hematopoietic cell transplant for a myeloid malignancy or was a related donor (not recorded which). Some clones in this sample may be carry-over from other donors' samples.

This chain's CDR3 is CASSPDYVGEQFF. The CDR3 DNA reads TGTGCCAGCAGCCCGGACTACGTCGGTGAGCAGTTCTTC. The chain is built from TRBV5-4 and TRBJ2-1; the D gene is possibly TRBD2 (6 bases). The CDR3 sequence is 13 residues long. The germline V gene encodes CDR1 SGHNT and CDR2 YYREEE (reference sequence). Trimming stripped 4 bases from V and 9 bases from J, with 14 bases between.

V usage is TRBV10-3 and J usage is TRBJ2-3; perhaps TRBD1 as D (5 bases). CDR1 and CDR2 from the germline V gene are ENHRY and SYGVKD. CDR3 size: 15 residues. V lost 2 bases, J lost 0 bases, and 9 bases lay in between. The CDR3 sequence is CAISEATDSTDTQYF. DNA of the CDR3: TGTGCCATCAGTGAGGCGACAGATAGCACAGATACGCAGTATTTT.

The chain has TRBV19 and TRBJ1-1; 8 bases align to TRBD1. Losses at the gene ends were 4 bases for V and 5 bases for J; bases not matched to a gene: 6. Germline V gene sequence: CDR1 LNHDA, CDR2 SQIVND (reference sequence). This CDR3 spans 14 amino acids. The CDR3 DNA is TGTGCCAGTAGTAGACAGGGGAGGAGTACTGAAGCTTTCTTT. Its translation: CASSRQGRSTEAFF.

The CDR3 region is CASSVRNQETQYF. The CDR3 nucleotides are TGTGCCAGCAGTGTACGAAACCAAGAGACCCAGTACTTC. The rearrangement links TRBV6-1 to TRBJ2-5; the D is unclear. The CDR3 covers 13 residues. Germline loops: CDR1 MNHNS, CDR2 SASEGT. V was clipped by 4 bases and J by 0 bases, with 6 bases between them.

The CDR3 coding sequence is TGCGCCAGCAGCCAAAGAAGGGGGCAAGGTGAAGCTTTCTTT. It yields the protein CASSQRRGQGEAFF. V and J are TRBV10-2 and TRBJ1-1, with 7 bases identical to TRBD1. The trim removed 6 bases at V and 7 bases at J, leaving 11 bases unmatched. Germline CDR1 and CDR2: WSHSY and SAAADI. This CDR3 region has 14 residues.

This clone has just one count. As DNA, the CDR3 is TGTGCCAGTAGTATAAGGGGTAGCGGGGTCTACGAGCAGTACTTC. Protein: CASSIRGSGVYEQYF. V usage is TRBV19 and J usage is TRBJ2-7, with 8 bases matching TRBD2. Trimming cost V 2 bases and J 3 bases; bases outside gene matches: 6. Germline CDR1 LNHDA, CDR2 SQIVND (reference sequence). The CDR3 spans 15 residues.

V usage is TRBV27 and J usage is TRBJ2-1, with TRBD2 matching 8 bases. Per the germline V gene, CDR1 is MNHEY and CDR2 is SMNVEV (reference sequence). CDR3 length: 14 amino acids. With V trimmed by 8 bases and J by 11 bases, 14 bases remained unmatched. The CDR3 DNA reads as TGTGCCAGCGGACCGGGACTAGAGAGGATGAAGCAGTTCTTC. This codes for CASGPGLERMKQFF.

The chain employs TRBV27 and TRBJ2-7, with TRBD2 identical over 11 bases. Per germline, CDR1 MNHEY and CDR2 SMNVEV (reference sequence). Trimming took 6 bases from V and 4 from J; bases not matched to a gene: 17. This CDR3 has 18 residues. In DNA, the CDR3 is TGTGCCAGCAGCTCCCTGAAGCTAGCGGGGGGCCTGAGATACGAGCAGTACTTC. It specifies CASSSLKLAGGLRYEQYF.

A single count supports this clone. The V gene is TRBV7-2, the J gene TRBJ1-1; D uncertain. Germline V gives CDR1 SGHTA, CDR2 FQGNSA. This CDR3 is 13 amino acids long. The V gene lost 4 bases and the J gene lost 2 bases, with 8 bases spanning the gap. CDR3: CASSSRGNTEAFF. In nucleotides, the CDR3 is TGTGCCAGCAGCTCCCGAGGTAACACTGAAGCTTTCTTT.

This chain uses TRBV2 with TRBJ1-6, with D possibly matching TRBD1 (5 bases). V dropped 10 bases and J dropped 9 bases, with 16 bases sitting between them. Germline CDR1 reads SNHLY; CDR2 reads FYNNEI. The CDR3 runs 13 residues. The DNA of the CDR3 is TGTGCCACCAACCAGGGAGTTAGTTCACCCCTCCACTTT. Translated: CATNQGVSSPLHF.

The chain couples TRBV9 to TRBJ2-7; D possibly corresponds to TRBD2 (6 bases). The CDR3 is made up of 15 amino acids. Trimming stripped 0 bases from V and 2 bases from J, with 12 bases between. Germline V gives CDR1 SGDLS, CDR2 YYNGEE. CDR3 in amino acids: CASSVEVGGTYEQYF. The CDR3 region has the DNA TGTGCCAGCAGCGTAGAAGTGGGAGGTACCTACGAGCAGTACTTC.

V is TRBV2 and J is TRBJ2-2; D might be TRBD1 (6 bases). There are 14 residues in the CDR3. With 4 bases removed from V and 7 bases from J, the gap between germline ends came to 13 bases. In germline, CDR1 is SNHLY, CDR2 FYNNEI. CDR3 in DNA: TGTGCCAGCAGTGGACTCCAGGGGCTCGGGGAGCTGTTTTTT. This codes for CASSGLQGLGELFF.

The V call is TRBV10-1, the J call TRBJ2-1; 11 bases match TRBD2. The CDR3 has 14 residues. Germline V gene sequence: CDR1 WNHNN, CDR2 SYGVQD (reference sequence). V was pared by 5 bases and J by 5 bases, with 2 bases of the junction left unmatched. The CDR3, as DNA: TGCGCCAGCAGTAGTAGCGGGGGGGACAATGAGCAGTTCTTC. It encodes CASSSSGGDNEQFF.

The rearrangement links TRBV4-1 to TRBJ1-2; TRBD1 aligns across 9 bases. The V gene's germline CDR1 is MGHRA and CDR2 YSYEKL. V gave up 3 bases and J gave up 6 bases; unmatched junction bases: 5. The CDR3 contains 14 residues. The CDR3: CASSQGTGRDGYTF. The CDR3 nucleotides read TGCGCCAGCAGCCAGGGGACAGGGAGGGATGGCTACACCTTC.

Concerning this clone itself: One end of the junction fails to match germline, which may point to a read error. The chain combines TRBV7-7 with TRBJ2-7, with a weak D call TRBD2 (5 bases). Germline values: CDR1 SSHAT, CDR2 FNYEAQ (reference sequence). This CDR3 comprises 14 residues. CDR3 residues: CASSLGPGNYEQYF. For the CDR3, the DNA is TGTGCTAGCAGCTTAGGTCCGGGGAACTACGAGCAGTACTTC.

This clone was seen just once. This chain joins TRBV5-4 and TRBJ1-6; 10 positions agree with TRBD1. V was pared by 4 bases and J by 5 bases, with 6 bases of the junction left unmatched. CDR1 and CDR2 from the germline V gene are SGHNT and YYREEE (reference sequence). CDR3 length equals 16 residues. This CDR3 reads CASSPGTGANNSPLHF. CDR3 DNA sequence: TGTGCCAGCAGCCCCGGGACAGGGGCGAATAATTCACCCCTCCACTTT.

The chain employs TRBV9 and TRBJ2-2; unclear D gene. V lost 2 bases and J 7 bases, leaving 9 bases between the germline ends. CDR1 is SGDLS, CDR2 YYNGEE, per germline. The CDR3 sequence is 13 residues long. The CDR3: CASSVTLSGELFF. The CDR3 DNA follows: TGTGCCAGCAGCGTCACCCTCAGCGGGGAGCTGTTTTTT. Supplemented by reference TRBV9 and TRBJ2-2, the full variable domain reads DSGVTQTPKHLITATGQRVTLRCSPRSGDLSVYWYQQSLDQGLQFLIQYYNGEERAKGNILERFSAQQFPDLHSELNLSSLELGDSALYFCASSVTLSGELFFGEGSRLTVL.

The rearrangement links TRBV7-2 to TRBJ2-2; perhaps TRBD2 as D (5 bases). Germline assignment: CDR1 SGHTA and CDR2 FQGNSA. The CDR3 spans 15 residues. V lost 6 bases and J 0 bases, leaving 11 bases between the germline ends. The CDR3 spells CASRSTGTNTGELFF. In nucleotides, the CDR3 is TGTGCCAGCAGGTCCACGGGGACGAACACCGGGGAGCTGTTTTTT.

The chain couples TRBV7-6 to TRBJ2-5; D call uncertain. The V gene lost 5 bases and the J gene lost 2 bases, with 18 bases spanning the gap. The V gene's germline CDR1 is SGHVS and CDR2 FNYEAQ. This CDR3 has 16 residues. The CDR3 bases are TGTGCCAGCAGCATAGGGTTTTTCGGCCGTCAAGAGACCCAGTACTTC. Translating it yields CASSIGFFGRQETQYF.

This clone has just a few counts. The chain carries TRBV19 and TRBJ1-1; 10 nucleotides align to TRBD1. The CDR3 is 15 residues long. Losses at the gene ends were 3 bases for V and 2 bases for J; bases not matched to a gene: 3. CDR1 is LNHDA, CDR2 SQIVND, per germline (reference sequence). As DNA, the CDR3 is TGTGCCAGTAGTATTGGGGACAGGGGTAACACTGAAGCTTTCTTT. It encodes CASSIGDRGNTEAFF.

This CDR3 is CASSSQGWTEAFF. The CDR3, as DNA: TGTGCCAGTAGTTCACAGGGTTGGACTGAAGCTTTCTTT. This chain joins TRBV19 and TRBJ1-1; D might be TRBD1 (6 bases). The CDR3 totals 13 residues. V was cut by 5 bases and J by 5 bases, with 12 bases left in between. Germline V lookup: CDR1 LNHDA, CDR2 SQIVND (reference sequence).

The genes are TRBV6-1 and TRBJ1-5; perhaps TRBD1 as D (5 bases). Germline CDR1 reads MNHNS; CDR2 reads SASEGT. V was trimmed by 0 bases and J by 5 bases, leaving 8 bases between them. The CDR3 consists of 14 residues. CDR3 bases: TGTGCCAGCAGTGAAGCGGGGGGTTATCAGCCCCAGCATTTT. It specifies CASSEAGGYQPQHF.

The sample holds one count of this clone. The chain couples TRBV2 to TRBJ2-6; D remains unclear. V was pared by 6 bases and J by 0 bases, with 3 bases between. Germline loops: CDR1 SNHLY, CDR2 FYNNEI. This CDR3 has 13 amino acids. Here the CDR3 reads CASSGSGANVLTF. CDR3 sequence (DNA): TGTGCCAGCAGCGGCTCTGGGGCCAACGTCCTGACTTTC.

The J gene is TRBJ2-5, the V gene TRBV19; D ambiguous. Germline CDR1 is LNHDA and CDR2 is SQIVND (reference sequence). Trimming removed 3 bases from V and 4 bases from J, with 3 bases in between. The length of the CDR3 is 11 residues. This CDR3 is CASSMGETQYF. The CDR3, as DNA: TGTGCCAGTAGTATGGGAGAGACCCAGTACTTC.

The CDR3 sequence is CASSRDGSQPQHF. In nucleotides, the CDR3 is TGCGCCAGCAGTCGGGACGGCTCTCAGCCCCAGCATTTT. The chain joins TRBV10-1 to TRBJ1-5; D is perhaps TRBD1 (5 bases). CDR1 is WNHNN and CDR2 is SYGVQD in the germline V gene (reference sequence). The CDR3 loop spans 13 amino acids. V lost 5 bases and J 6 bases, leaving 11 bases between the germline ends.

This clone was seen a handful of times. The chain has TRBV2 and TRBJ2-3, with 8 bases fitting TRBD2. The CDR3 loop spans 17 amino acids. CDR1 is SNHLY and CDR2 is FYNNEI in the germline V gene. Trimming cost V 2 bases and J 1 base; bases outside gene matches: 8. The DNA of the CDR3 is TGTGCCAGCAGTGAATTGTCCAGCGGGGGACGCACAGATACGCAGTATTTT. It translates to CASSELSSGGRTDTQYF.

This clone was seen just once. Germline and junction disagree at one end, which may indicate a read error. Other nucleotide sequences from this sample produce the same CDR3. The CDR3 nucleotides are TGCGCCAGCGGACTCGCCATTGCCGATACGCAGTATTTT. This codes for CASGLAIADTQYF. This sequence joins TRBV6-5 and TRBJ2-3, with D possibly TRBD2 on 5 matching bases. Looked up from germline, CDR1 is MNHEY and CDR2 is SVGAGI. The CDR3 spans 13 residues.

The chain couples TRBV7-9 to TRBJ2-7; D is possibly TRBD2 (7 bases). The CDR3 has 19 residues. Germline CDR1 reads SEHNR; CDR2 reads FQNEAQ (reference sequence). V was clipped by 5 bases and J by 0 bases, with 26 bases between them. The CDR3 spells CASSTTAGAIGRPSYEQYF. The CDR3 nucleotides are TGTGCCAGCAGCACAACCGCGGGGGCCATAGGACGGCCCTCCTACGAGCAGTACTTC.

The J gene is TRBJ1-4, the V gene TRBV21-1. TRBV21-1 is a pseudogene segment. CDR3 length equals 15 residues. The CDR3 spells CASSSQTGRGEKLFF. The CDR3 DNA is TGTGCCAGCAGCTCCCAGACAGGGAGGGGTGAAAAACTGTTTTTT.

CDR3 bases: TGCGCCAGCAGCTTGGATGTCAGGGAAGAGACCCAGTACTTC. Translating gives CASSLDVREETQYF. This chain uses TRBV5-1 with TRBJ2-5, with D possibly TRBD1 on 5 matching bases. Germline loops: CDR1 SGHRS, CDR2 YFSETQ. Deletions cut 0 bases from V and 3 bases from J, with 9 bases between. The CDR3 sequence is 14 residues long.